These T cell receptor beta chains were read from a single sample in a study of regulatory T cells in long-lasting Graves disease. TCRdb passed the multiplex PCR reads through MiXCR, listing each CDR3 protein once. The data contain roughly 700,000 distinct CDR3 sequences, approximately 31% of them singletons. The sequenced sample was peripheral blood mononuclear cells (PBMCs), obtained when the disease was refractory, from a patient treated with antithyroid drugs. Receptors were obtained from a female donor with Graves disease. The CDR3 runs from the conserved cysteine through the conserved F or W. A row's size may be missing; if present it is once, few, many or a size class.

TRBV2,TRBJ2-5,-,CASRKTGALGETQYF
TRBV6-2/TRBV6-3,TRBJ2-7,few,CASTPSGRLYEQYF
TRBV28,TRBJ1-1,-,CAISEPGNTEAFF
TRBV11-1,TRBJ2-5,many,CASSLVAVETQYF
TRBV6-2/TRBV6-3,TRBJ1-2,few,CASSWRGGYTF
TRBV11-2,TRBJ2-4,many,CASSSRLAKNIQYF
TRBV5-1,TRBJ1-2,-,CASSPGDRGAYGYTF
TRBV6-1,TRBJ2-4,-,CASSQEAAGGDIQYF
TRBV6-1,TRBJ1-1,-,CASSDYRDTEAFF
TRBV7-6,TRBJ1-2,few,CASSSETGGYGYTF
TRBV6-1,TRBJ1-1,-,CASSRDRVSTEAFF
TRBV29-1,TRBJ1-1,few,CSAELGVRTEAFF
TRBV5-1,TRBJ1-5,many,CASSLDGTGDQPQHF
TRBV28,TRBJ2-5,many,CASNFQGSGSVKTQYF
TRBV3-1,TRBJ1-1,few,CASERKGNTEAFF
TRBV10-3,TRBJ2-5,many,CAIARTSGREQETQYF
TRBV20-1,TRBJ1-4,-,CSAGTSFLVEKLFF
TRBV11-2,TRBJ2-2,many,CASSSQGFPGELFF
TRBV7-6,TRBJ2-5,few,CASSPNGGVQETQYF
TRBV7-2,TRBJ1-1,few,CASRPGQDPVEAFF
TRBV14,TRBJ1-1,-,CASSQRAQGTEAFF
TRBV10-2,TRBJ1-5,once,CASSSDSGQSNQPQHF
TRBV25-1,TRBJ1-2,once,CASSEGGKDNYGYTF
TRBV20-1,TRBJ2-7,-,CSARDLRTGIYEQYF
TRBV7-3,TRBJ2-5,few,CASSPGPGETQYF
TRBV12-5,TRBJ2-7,-,CASGLVRANEQYF
TRBV27,TRBJ1-5,-,CASSFAISNQPQHF